The next 11 T cell receptor beta chains were all read from a single sample in a study of cytomegalovirus exposure and HLA in healthy donors. The assay was immunoSEQ multiplex PCR, and TCRdb's table has in-frame clones only and misses some. The table has over 100,000 clones, about 91% seen once; the top ten hold more than 0.95%. Material for sequencing was PBMCs. These receptors came from a woman between 18 and 30 years old in good health and CMV-seronegative.

This clone has a single count. The V and J genes are TRBV5-4 and TRBJ1-1, with TRBD1 matching over 10 bases. Germline CDR1 is SGHNT and CDR2 is YYREEE (reference sequence). The CDR3 contains 16 residues. Trimming removed 0 bases from V and 0 bases from J; junction bases left unmatched: 2. CDR3 in amino acids: CASSLGTGGVNTEAFF. The CDR3, as DNA: TGTGCCAGCAGCTTGGGGACAGGGGGAGTGAACACTGAAGCTTTCTTT. The whole variable domain, remainder taken from reference TRBV5-4 and TRBJ1-1, is ETGVTQSPTHLIKTRGQQVTLRCSSQSGHNTVSWYQQALGQGPQFIFQYYREEENGRGNFPPRFSGLQFPNYSSELNVNALELDDSALYLCASSLGTGGVNTEAFFGQGTRLTVV.

The chain is built from TRBV7-6 and TRBJ1-6; D is ambiguous. Between the trimmed V and J ends, which lost 8 bases and 4 bases, there was a span of 12 bases. Germline lookup yields CDR1 SGHVS and CDR2 FNYEAQ. The CDR3 is 14 amino acids. In DNA form, the CDR3 reads TGTGCCAGCGCCCCGAGGGTATATAATTCACCCCTCCACTTT. This sequence encodes CASAPRVYNSPLHF.

In this sample, this clone turned up once. CDR3 amino acids: CASSIDRQRSNQPQHF. Here the CDR3 DNA reads TGTGCCAGTAGTATAGATCGCCAGCGTAGCAATCAGCCCCAGCATTTT. V is TRBV19 and J is TRBJ1-5; D is unclear. V was trimmed by 0 bases and J by 0 bases, leaving 9 bases between them. The CDR3 spans 16 residues. Germline loops: CDR1 LNHDA, CDR2 SQIVND (reference sequence).

The rearrangement links TRBV7-9 to TRBJ1-2; 9 bases match TRBD1. Germline V gene lookup returns CDR1 SEHNR and CDR2 FQNEAQ (reference sequence). The CDR3 sequence is 18 residues long. V gave up 3 bases and J gave up 1 base; unmatched junction bases: 12. CDR3 sequence (DNA): TGTGCCAGCAGCTTGGATATGAGACAGGGGGGATTTAACTATGGCTACACCTTC. This codes for CASSLDMRQGGFNYGYTF.

CDR3 amino acids: CASSVAGDNNQPQHF. The CDR3 region has the DNA TGTGCCAGCAGCGTAGCTGGGGACAACAATCAGCCCCAGCATTTT. The chain is built from TRBV9 and TRBJ1-5; maybe TRBD1 (6 bases). Trimming removed 0 bases from V and 3 bases from J, with 10 bases in between. This CDR3 has 15 amino acids. The germline CDR1 and CDR2 sequences are SGDLS and YYNGEE.

This clone has only one observation. This rearrangement joins TRBV16 to TRBJ1-1; no clear D. The CDR3 is 13 amino acids. Germline lookup yields CDR1 KGHSY and CDR2 FQNENV. Trimming took off 3 bases at V and 5 bases at J, with 10 bases between the two ends. CDR3 DNA sequence: TGTGCCAGCAGCCAGTCTAGGCAGACTGAAGCTTTCTTT. Protein product: CASSQSRQTEAFF.

This rearrangement joins TRBV6-1 to TRBJ1-6; perhaps TRBD1 as D (5 bases). Trimming shortened V by 1 base and J by 5 bases, and 9 bases separated the two germline ends. CDR3 size: 15 residues. Germline CDR1 MNHNS, CDR2 SASEGT. The DNA of the CDR3 is TGTGCCAGCAGTGAAGGGACAAGCAATAATTCACCCCTCCACTTT. Translated, it gives CASSEGTSNNSPLHF.

CDR3 residues: CASSLAGGGNTEAFF. CDR3 DNA sequence: TGTGCCAGCAGCTTGGCAGGGGGCGGGAACACTGAAGCTTTCTTT. The V call is TRBV5-4, the J call TRBJ1-1; TRBD1 aligns across 8 bases. The V gene end was trimmed by 0 bases and the J gene end by 1 base; junction bases not matched to a gene: 2. CDR1 is SGHNT and CDR2 is YYREEE in the germline V gene (reference sequence). This CDR3 is 15 amino acids long.

V and J are TRBV15 and TRBJ1-4; D uncertain. Germline CDR1 and CDR2: LNHNV and YYDKDF (reference sequence). Trimming cost V 1 base and J 8 bases, with 11 bases left between them. This CDR3 spans 14 amino acids. The CDR3 sequence is CATSRVPSREKLFF. CDR3 coding DNA: TGTGCCACCAGCAGAGTTCCGTCGCGGGAAAAACTGTTTTTT.

The chain uses TRBV18 and TRBJ2-7; D might be TRBD1 (5 bases). Germline V gives CDR1 KGHSH, CDR2 LQKENI. Trimming left V 6 bases short and J 3 bases short, with 9 bases between. CDR3 size: 12 residues. CDR3 in DNA: TGTGCCAGCTCCCACGACAGCTACGAGCAGTACTTC. Residues: CASSHDSYEQYF. The full variable domain, with the rest looked up from reference TRBV18 and TRBJ2-7, is NAGVMQNPRHLVRRRGQEARLRCSPMKGHSHVYWYRQLPEEGLKFMVYLQKENIIDESGMPKERFSAEFPKEGPSILRIQQVVRGDSAAYFCASSHDSYEQYFGPGTRLTVT.

The chain is built from TRBV10-3 and TRBJ2-3, with 8 bases matching TRBD2. The germline gives CDR1 ENHRY, CDR2 SYGVKD. This CDR3 comprises 15 residues. Germline trimming cut 0 bases from V and 5 bases from J; bases unmatched to any gene: 4. The CDR3 loop reads CAISESGGGGDTQYF. DNA for the CDR3: TGTGCCATCAGTGAGTCCGGGGGGGGAGGAGATACGCAGTATTTT.